Sequencing of this T cell receptor beta chain was carried out in a study of shared clonotypes between healthy human individuals. Study-wide background: CD4 naive and memory got three plates each, CD8 naive two, CD8 memory one.

The input for sorted-subset replicate PCRs was about 0.2 ug DNA, some 28,000 T cell genomes. Sequenced by immunoSEQ multiplex PCR; TCRdb stores in-frame clones only, minus some. The data contain hundreds of thousands of clones, almost 97% of them singletons. In its sample, this clone was seen once. What it binds is not known. General study results and limits: Naive subsets, compared against memory subsets, generally had larger estimated richness values.

This CDR3 contains 15 residues. Trimming stripped 1 base from V and 6 bases from J, with 16 bases between. The V gene's germline CDR1 is SGHAT and CDR2 FQNNGV. CD45RA+ naive and CD45RA-negative memory subsets were separated from CD4+ cells. V is TRBV11-2 and J is TRBJ2-7; D may match TRBD1 or TRBD2 (5 bases each). Sequences were obtained from naive CD4+ T cells sorted from blood. The subset was: CD45RA+ positively selected. This sequence originates from a woman between 25 and 40 years old in good health. The CDR3 DNA reads as TGTGCCAGCAGCTTAGGAGGGGCTATCCGCCGCGAGCAGTACTTC. It specifies CASSLGGAIRREQYF.